The 15 T cell receptor beta chains presented below share a single source sample, sequenced in a study of T cell responses to AZD1222 COVID-19 vaccine. The table came from immunoSEQ multiplex PCR; TCRdb's copy has only in-frame clones and leaves some out. The sample lists 160,000 or so clones, over 75% occurring once. The source material was peripheral blood, sampled on day 0 of AZD1222 vaccination. The receptors shown here come from an adult in good health.

The V and J genes are TRBV4-1 and TRBJ1-3; the match to TRBD1 covers 7 bases. The V and J ends lost 2 bases and 3 bases, in that order; junction bases with no gene match: 10. There are 17 residues in the CDR3. Per the germline V gene, CDR1 is MGHRA and CDR2 is YSYEKL. Here the CDR3 DNA reads TGCGCCAGCAGCCAAACCCAATCGACAGGGCGTGGAAACACCATATATTTT. Amino acids: CASSQTQSTGRGNTIYF.

The chain combines TRBV6-5 with TRBJ1-1; possibly TRBD1 for D (6 bases). The CDR3 has 14 residues. Germline lookup yields CDR1 MNHEY and CDR2 SVGAGI. V lost 5 bases to trimming and J lost 5 bases, with 15 bases between them. This CDR3 is CASSLRTGRTEAFF. In DNA form, the CDR3 reads TGTGCCAGCAGTCTAAGAACAGGGAGAACTGAAGCTTTCTTT.

The table lists this clone with a few counts. The chain uses TRBV7-2 and TRBJ2-2; 7 bases align to TRBD1. The CDR3 loop spans 19 amino acids. V was pared by 1 base and J by 6 bases, with 17 bases of the junction left unmatched. Looked up from germline, CDR1 is SGHTA and CDR2 is FQGNSA. DNA for the CDR3: TGTGCCAGCAGCTTAGTTAGGTTGGACAGGACGATTTGGGCCGGGGAGCTGTTTTTT. Its protein product is CASSLVRLDRTIWAGELFF.

This chain uses TRBV7-3 with TRBJ1-2; TRBD1 is a possible D gene (5 bases). Trimming took off 2 bases at V and 8 bases at J, with 15 bases between the two ends. Germline CDR1 is SGHTA and CDR2 is FQGTGA. This CDR3 is 14 amino acids long. CDR3 sequence: CASSLSSGSSGYTF. In nucleotides, the CDR3 is TGTGCCAGCAGCTTATCATCAGGGTCCTCGGGCTACACCTTC.

This rearrangement joins TRBV4-3 to TRBJ2-1; 9 nucleotides align to TRBD2. This CDR3 comprises 12 residues. Losses at the gene ends were 6 bases for V and 12 bases for J; bases not matched to a gene: 6. Germline V gene data show CDR1 as LGHNA and CDR2 as YSLEER. This CDR3 is CASSFSGGWQFF. In nucleotides, the CDR3 is TGCGCCAGCAGTTTTAGCGGGGGCTGGCAGTTCTTC.

This CDR3 reads CASSQLATDTQYF. The CDR3 DNA is TGTGCCAGCAGTCAGTTAGCGACAGATACGCAGTATTTT. The genes are TRBV28 and TRBJ2-3; TRBD2 might be the D (5 bases). Germline CDR1 MDHEN, CDR2 SYDVKM. The CDR3 spans 13 residues. V was shortened by 5 bases and J by 3 bases, with 9 bases between the two germline ends.

The V call is TRBV19, the J call TRBJ1-2, with 7 bases aligning to TRBD1. Per germline, CDR1 LNHDA and CDR2 SQIVND (reference sequence). The CDR3 consists of 16 residues. The ends lost 9 bases at V and 6 bases at J; junction bases unmatched: 19. This CDR3 reads CASSEGADWGRDGYTF. CDR3 nucleotide sequence: TGTGCCAGCAGTGAGGGGGCAGACTGGGGCCGGGATGGCTACACCTTC.

The chain carries TRBV28 and TRBJ2-6; D is undetermined. This CDR3 comprises 21 residues. Between the trimmed V and J ends, which lost 1 base and 2 bases, there was a span of 24 bases. Per the germline V gene, CDR1 is MDHEN and CDR2 is SYDVKM. The CDR3 region is CASSLSGFSLSQVPGANVLTF. The CDR3 DNA reads as TGTGCCAGCAGTTTATCTGGATTCTCCCTCTCTCAGGTTCCTGGGGCCAACGTCCTGACTTTC.

The chain recombines TRBV20-1 with TRBJ1-1, with unresolved D. Germline CDR1 and CDR2: DFQATT and SNEGSKA (reference sequence). The CDR3 is 16 residues long. The germline V and J ends were trimmed by 3 bases and 0 bases, with 17 bases remaining between them. The CDR3 protein is CSASPSVAVMNTEAFF. CDR3 coding DNA: TGCAGTGCTAGTCCATCGGTTGCGGTCATGAACACTGAAGCTTTCTTT.

J is TRBJ1-2 and V is TRBV28; weak D call: TRBD1 (5 bases). The V gene lost 6 bases and the J gene lost 7 bases, with 18 bases spanning the gap. The CDR3 runs to 14 residues. The V gene's germline CDR1 is MDHEN and CDR2 SYDVKM. The CDR3 here is CASSLKTAGGGYTF. The DNA for the CDR3 is TGTGCCAGCAGCCTCAAGACAGCCGGCGGTGGCTACACCTTC.

This clone appeared a single time. The chain links TRBV27 to TRBJ2-5, with 8 positions matching TRBD1. The CDR3 is 15 amino acids. CDR1 MNHEY and CDR2 SMNVEV come from the germline V gene (reference sequence). V shed 6 bases and J 5 bases; nucleotides not matched to a gene: 11. The CDR3: CASRTTGQGRETQYF. The CDR3 DNA follows: TGTGCCAGCAGGACGACCGGACAGGGCCGGGAGACCCAGTACTTC.

CDR3 amino acids: CATSRDRVVRAGELFF. The CDR3, as DNA: TGTGCCACCAGCAGAGATCGAGTCGTTAGGGCCGGGGAGCTGTTTTTT. The chain links TRBV15 to TRBJ2-2; D unclear. Germline CDR1 reads LNHNV; CDR2 reads YYDKDF (reference sequence). The CDR3 runs to 16 residues. Deletions cut 0 bases from V and 6 bases from J, with 14 bases between.

V usage is TRBV4-2 and J usage is TRBJ1-5; 9 bases agree with TRBD1. Per germline, CDR1 LGHNA and CDR2 YNFKEQ. This CDR3 contains 15 residues. With V trimmed by 1 base and J by 6 bases, 4 bases remained unmatched. CDR3 sequence reads: CASSQAGQGFQPQHF. In nucleotides, the CDR3 is TGTGCCAGCAGCCAAGCCGGACAGGGGTTTCAGCCCCAGCATTTT.

CDR3 in amino acids: CASSPTSRAYEQYF. CDR3 nucleotides: TGCGCCAGCAGCCCCACTTCACGGGCCTACGAGCAGTACTTC. The V gene is TRBV4-1, the J gene TRBJ2-7; D gene ambiguous. In germline, CDR1 is MGHRA, CDR2 YSYEKL. The CDR3 covers 14 residues. V was pared by 4 bases and J by 2 bases, with 12 bases between.

The CDR3 DNA sequence: TGTGCCAGCAGCCAAGAAGCCCAGGCGCACTCCTACGAGCAGTACTTC. This encodes CASSQEAQAHSYEQYF. The chain employs TRBV14 and TRBJ2-7, with D unresolved. V lost 0 bases, J lost 0 bases, and 12 bases lay in between. The CDR3 is made up of 16 amino acids. Germline V gene sequence: CDR1 SGHDN, CDR2 FVKESK.